The 22 T cell receptor beta chains reported below all come from one sample, sequenced in a study of T cell responses to AZD1222 COVID-19 vaccine. Assay used: immunoSEQ multiplex PCR; TCRdb lists only in-frame clones, some missing. Of roughly 140,000 clones in the sample, 88% are singletons; the top ten hold about 3.4%. Sequenced here: peripheral blood, sampled on day 0 of MenACWY control vaccination. Source of these receptors: an adult in good health.

The genes are TRBV19 and TRBJ2-3; D not resolved. The CDR3 spans 15 residues. The germline gives CDR1 LNHDA, CDR2 SQIVND (reference sequence). V was clipped by 4 bases and J by 1 base, with 12 bases between them. In nucleotides, the CDR3 is TGTGCCAGTAGTACCCTCTCGGTCGGCACAGATACGCAGTATTTT. This gives the protein CASSTLSVGTDTQYF.

This rearrangement joins TRBV7-9 to TRBJ2-1; 9 positions match TRBD1. With V trimmed by 4 bases and J by 5 bases, 9 bases remained unmatched. The CDR3 runs to 16 residues. Germline CDR1 and CDR2: SEHNR and FQNEAQ (reference sequence). The CDR3 DNA reads as TGTGCCAGCAGCTCAAACAGGGGGCTTACGGACAATGAGCAGTTCTTC. Protein: CASSSNRGLTDNEQFF.

The rearrangement joins TRBV5-1 to TRBJ1-3; 7 bases agree with TRBD1. Germline V gene lookup returns CDR1 SGHRS and CDR2 YFSETQ. The CDR3 consists of 16 residues. The V segment lost 2 bases and the J segment 2 bases; nucleotides outside the gene matches: 7. The CDR3 region is CASSFDRARPGNTIYF. CDR3 DNA: TGCGCCAGCAGCTTTGACAGGGCGAGGCCTGGAAACACCATATATTTT.

This clone has only one observation. The chain employs TRBV7-3 and TRBJ1-6; the match to TRBD1 covers 8 bases. V trimming: 2 bases; J trimming: 10 bases; junction bases outside the gene matches: 7. The CDR3 spans 15 residues. Germline V CDR1 and CDR2: SGHTA, FQGTGA. The CDR3 DNA sequence: TGTGCCAGCAGCTTATTAGACAGGGGTTCCTCACCCCTCCACTTT. This gives the protein CASSLLDRGSSPLHF.

In this sample, this clone turned up a few times. The CDR3 coding sequence is TGTGCCAGCAGCTCCTTCTGGGGGGGCTATGGCTACACCTTC. Protein: CASSSFWGGYGYTF. This chain connects TRBV27 to TRBJ1-2, with a tentative D call TRBD1 (5 bases). Germline V gene lookup returns CDR1 MNHEY and CDR2 SMNVEV (reference sequence). The CDR3 covers 14 residues. V dropped 6 bases and J dropped 4 bases, with 15 bases sitting between them.

This chain joins TRBV5-4 and TRBJ2-1; D remains ambiguous. CDR3 size: 14 residues. CDR1 is SGHNT, CDR2 YYREEE, per germline (reference sequence). The V and J ends lost 3 bases and 4 bases respectively, with 11 bases between them. The CDR3 protein is CASSSSGPYNEQFF. CDR3 DNA sequence: TGTGCCAGCAGCTCTTCCGGGCCATACAATGAGCAGTTCTTC.

The chain couples TRBV29-1 to TRBJ2-7, with no clear D. There are 14 residues in the CDR3. Germline loops: CDR1 SQVTM, CDR2 ANQGSEA. Between the trimmed V and J ends, which lost 1 base and 2 bases, there was a span of 12 bases. In DNA form, the CDR3 reads TGCAGCGTTGAAGGGACGGGCGGAACCTACGAGCAGTACTTC. Translating gives CSVEGTGGTYEQYF.

V usage is TRBV28 and J usage is TRBJ1-5; D gene uncertain. Per the germline V gene, CDR1 is MDHEN and CDR2 is SYDVKM. V lost 6 bases and J lost 6, with 15 bases in between. The CDR3 spans 14 residues. The CDR3 nucleotides read TGTGCCAGCAGCTCATTCGCAAGTGCTCAGCCCCAGCATTTT. Protein sequence: CASSSFASAQPQHF.

The gene calls are TRBV7-2 and TRBJ1-5; D unclear. CDR1 and CDR2 from the germline V gene are SGHTA and FQGNSA. V shed 3 bases and J shed 6 bases, with 6 bases lying between them. The CDR3 consists of 12 residues. CDR3 nucleotide sequence: TGTGCCAGCAGCTTCGCGGGTCAGCCCCAGCATTTT. It yields the protein CASSFAGQPQHF.

The genes are TRBV2 and TRBJ1-2; D uncertain. The CDR3 loop spans 12 amino acids. Germline V gene lookup returns CDR1 SNHLY and CDR2 FYNNEI. Trimming shortened V by 7 bases and J by 5 bases, and 11 bases separated the two germline ends. The DNA of the CDR3 is TGTGCCAGCAATCAGGAAGGGTATGGCTACACCTTC. Translated: CASNQEGYGYTF.

This chain uses TRBV4-1 with TRBJ2-7, with D possibly being TRBD1 (6 bases). Trimming shortened V by 0 bases and J by 3 bases, and 12 bases separated the two germline ends. This CDR3 contains 15 residues. CDR1 and CDR2 (germline): MGHRA, YSYEKL. CDR3 loop: CASSQDGDTDYEQYF. For the CDR3, the DNA is TGCGCCAGCAGCCAAGATGGGGACACAGACTACGAGCAGTACTTC.

This clone was seen a single time. The chain joins TRBV30 to TRBJ1-2; no clear D. The length of the CDR3 is 12 residues. Germline lookup yields CDR1 GTSNPN and CDR2 SVGIG (reference sequence). Trimming cost V 6 bases and J 1 base, with 9 bases left between them. CDR3 DNA: TGTGCCTGCCCCGCGGATAACTATGGCTACACCTTC. This codes for CACPADNYGYTF.

The chain joins TRBV7-2 to TRBJ1-1, with a tentative D call TRBD1 (6 bases). CDR1 is SGHTA, CDR2 FQGNSA, per germline. This CDR3 is built from 15 residues. V dropped 6 bases and J dropped 5 bases, with 19 bases sitting between them. The CDR3 DNA is TGTGCCAGCAGTTCGAGATTGGACAGTGGGACTGAAGCTTTCTTT. Encoded protein: CASSSRLDSGTEAFF.

This chain's CDR3 is CASSNAYSYGYTF. In DNA, the CDR3 is TGCGCCAGCAGCAACGCCTACAGCTATGGCTACACCTTC. The chain links TRBV4-3 to TRBJ1-2; D call uncertain. Between the trimmed V and J ends, which lost 5 bases and 4 bases, there was a span of 11 bases. The germline V gene has CDR1 LGHNA and CDR2 YSLEER. The CDR3 consists of 13 residues.

The rearrangement links TRBV19 to TRBJ2-4; possibly TRBD1 for D (5 bases). This CDR3 comprises 16 residues. Per germline, CDR1 LNHDA and CDR2 SQIVND (reference sequence). V lost 6 bases and J lost 4, with 19 bases in between. CDR3 sequence reads: CASRPGESQGKNIQYF. CDR3 DNA: TGTGCCAGTAGACCGGGTGAGAGTCAGGGAAAAAACATTCAGTACTTC.

V gene TRBV18 combines with J gene TRBJ2-1; 8 bases are a match to TRBD1. The germline gives CDR1 KGHSH, CDR2 LQKENI. The CDR3 has 15 residues. Losses at the gene ends were 5 bases for V and 4 bases for J; bases not matched to a gene: 7. The CDR3 here is CASSKGTGAYNEQFF. In DNA, the CDR3 is TGTGCCAGCTCAAAAGGGACAGGAGCATACAATGAGCAGTTCTTC.

CDR3 protein: CSASPDYKDEQYF. Written as DNA, the CDR3 is TGCAGTGCTAGTCCGGACTATAAAGACGAGCAGTACTTC. The chain has TRBV20-1 and TRBJ2-7; the D gene is possibly TRBD2 (6 bases). Trimming shortened V by 3 bases and J by 5 bases, and 14 bases separated the two germline ends. Germline CDR1 and CDR2: DFQATT and SNEGSKA (reference sequence). CDR3 length: 13 residues.

The table lists this clone with a few counts. The V call is TRBV10-3, the J call TRBJ1-1, with TRBD1 matching 10 bases. This CDR3 spans 14 amino acids. V lost 6 bases, J lost 3 bases, and 4 bases stayed unmatched. CDR1 and CDR2 (germline): ENHRY, SYGVKD. The CDR3 protein is CAIRGDRGDTEAFF. CDR3 nucleotide sequence: TGTGCCATCAGGGGGGACAGGGGTGACACTGAAGCTTTCTTT.

The chain is built from TRBV7-9 and TRBJ1-1; tentative D call: TRBD1 (5 bases). V lost 5 bases and J 2 bases, leaving 15 bases between the germline ends. The germline V gene has CDR1 SEHNR and CDR2 FQNEAQ (reference sequence). This CDR3 contains 15 residues. The DNA for the CDR3 is TGTGCCAGCAGCATCGGGGGGGATCGAAACACTGAAGCTTTCTTT. This sequence encodes CASSIGGDRNTEAFF.

This chain uses TRBV7-9 with TRBJ2-5; the D gene is possibly TRBD2 (5 bases). V gave up 2 bases and J gave up 5 bases, with 15 bases separating them. The germline gives CDR1 SEHNR, CDR2 FQNEAQ (reference sequence). The CDR3 contains 15 residues. The CDR3 nucleotides read TGTGCCAGCAGCTTATACATCGGGGATTGGGAGACCCAGTACTTC. Amino acid sequence: CASSLYIGDWETQYF.

The chain has TRBV7-9 and TRBJ2-7, with 10 bases aligning to TRBD2. This CDR3 spans 15 amino acids. Losses at the gene ends were 3 bases for V and 1 base for J; bases not matched to a gene: 3. CDR1 and CDR2 from the germline V gene are SEHNR and FQNEAQ (reference sequence). As DNA, the CDR3 is TGTGCCAGCAGCTTTAGCGGGGGGTTATCCTACGAGCAGTACTTC. Residues: CASSFSGGLSYEQYF.

The chain links TRBV27 to TRBJ1-5; D ambiguous. V was cut by 3 bases and J by 0 bases, with 6 bases left in between. CDR3 length: 14 amino acids. CDR1 MNHEY and CDR2 SMNVEV come from the germline V gene (reference sequence). The CDR3 here is CASSFDISNQPQHF. In DNA, the CDR3 is TGTGCCAGCAGTTTTGACATTAGCAATCAGCCCCAGCATTTT.